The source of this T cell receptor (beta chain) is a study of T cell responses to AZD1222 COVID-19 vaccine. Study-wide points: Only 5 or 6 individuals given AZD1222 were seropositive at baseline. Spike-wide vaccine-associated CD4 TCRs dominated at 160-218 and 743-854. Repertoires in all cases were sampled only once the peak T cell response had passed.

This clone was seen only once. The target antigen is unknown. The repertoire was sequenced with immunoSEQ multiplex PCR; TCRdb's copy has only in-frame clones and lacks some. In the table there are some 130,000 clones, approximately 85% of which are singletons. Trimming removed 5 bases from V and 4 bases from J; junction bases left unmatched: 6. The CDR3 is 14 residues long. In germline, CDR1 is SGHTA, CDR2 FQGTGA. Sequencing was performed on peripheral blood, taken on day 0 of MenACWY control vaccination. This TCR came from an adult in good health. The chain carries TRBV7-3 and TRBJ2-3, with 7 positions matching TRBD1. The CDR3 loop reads CASSDRDRADTQYF. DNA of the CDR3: TGTGCCAGCAGCGACAGGGATCGTGCAGATACGCAGTATTTT.